Listed below are T cell receptor beta chains from one sample, sequenced in a study of cytomegalovirus exposure and HLA in healthy donors. Only in-frame clones appear in the TCRdb table, and some are missing; sequencing was by immunoSEQ multiplex PCR. The sample shows 130,000 to 150,000 clones, about 79% of them seen only once. Sequenced material: PBMCs. The receptors here all came from a male donor in good health and CMV-seronegative. CDR3s leave out the opening cysteine and the closing phenylalanine or tryptophan.

CDR3 length | J gene | V gene | CDR3 protein
12 | TRBJ1-2 | TRBV5-3 | ARSSRGQVYGYT
11 | TRBJ1-5 | TRBV30 | AWSQDSNQPQH
14 | TRBJ1-1 | TRBV7-9 | SSSLAVRQGSSEAF
14 | TRBJ2-1 | TRBV4-3 | ASSQVSGSLAHEQF
13 | TRBJ2-7 | TRBV9 | ASSVATGTTYEQY
15 | TRBJ1-6 | TRBV13 | ASSLVGQGAYNSPLH
11 | TRBJ1-1 | TRBV2 | AGQTDSNTEAF
12 | TRBJ2-1 | TRBV6-4 | ASSRGAGGDEQF
12 | TRBJ1-1 | TRBV19 | ASSFGAVNTEAF
15 | TRBJ2-5 | TRBV5-4 | ASSLVGAGESGETQY
11 | TRBJ2-4 | TRBV6-1 | ASSELSPNIQY
13 | TRBJ1-1 | TRBV4-1 | ASSQDEGARTEAF
12 | TRBJ1-3 | TRBV25-1 | ASGTGPVGNTIY
12 | TRBJ2-7 | TRBV7-9 | SSSLGGSPYEQY
13 | TRBJ2-1 | TRBV7-9 | SSSSPPGAGNEQF
13 | TRBJ1-1 | TRBV7-6 | ASSARTTQNTEAF
14 | TRBJ2-2 | TRBV6-4 | ASSPGVAGETGELF
13 | TRBJ2-6 | TRBV6-1 | ASSDRSSGANVLT
14 | TRBJ2-2 | TRBV5-1 | ASSLVAGGHTGELF
10 | TRBJ1-6 | TRBV19 | ASSIQGSPLH
13 | TRBJ2-7 | TRBV5-1 | ASSPDSGKGYEQY
13 | TRBJ2-5 | TRBV5-1 | ASSLSPGVQETQY
15 | TRBJ1-3 | TRBV15 | ATSRDGRGSSGNTIY
11 | TRBJ2-2 | TRBV29-1 | SAGTGTTGELF
12 | TRBJ2-1 | TRBV7-9 | ASSPRDRSNEQF
11 | TRBJ2-3 | TRBV7-2 | ASSLVDTDTQY
13 | TRBJ2-1 | TRBV9 | ASSEGGASYNEQF
12 | TRBJ1-5 | TRBV6-5 | ASRDLLGNQPQH
10 | TRBJ1-1 | TRBV29-1 | SGWTGGFEAF
13 | TRBJ2-1 | TRBV6-1 | ASGQGATGENEQF
9 | TRBJ1-1 | TRBV5-1 | ASSFGTEAF